Below, 19 T cell receptor beta chains from the same sample are listed, as sequenced in a study of T cell repertoires in cytomegalovirus infection. No antigen has been identified for these receptors. One entry per CDR3 protein, called by TCRdb with MiXCR from the reads. Among hundreds of thousands of distinct CDR3 sequences, about 39% were seen once, and the ten largest hold around 44%. The sample here was cultured PBMCs, taken from culture after CMV antigen stimulation. These receptors all come from a human donor in good health (CMV status not recorded). Some clones in this sample may be carry-over from other donors' samples.

This clonotype has only a few counts. The chain has TRBV7-2 and TRBJ2-1, with D hard to call. Trimming cost V 5 bases and J 6 bases, with 11 bases left between them. The germline V gene encodes CDR1 SGHTA and CDR2 FQGNSA. The CDR3 runs to 13 residues. The CDR3 here is CASSAPSSNEQFF. The CDR3 coding sequence is TGTGCCAGCAGCGCACCGAGCAGCAATGAGCAGTTCTTC.

V is TRBV12-3 or TRBV12-4 and J is TRBJ2-7; 8 positions agree with TRBD2. The J segment lost 6 bases and the V segment lost 4 bases, leaving 8 bases of the junction unmatched. The length of the CDR3 is 14 residues. Here the CDR3 reads CASSWGLGAGEQYF. CDR3 nucleotide sequence: TGTGCCAGCAGTTGGGGACTAGGCGCGGGCGAGCAGTACTTC.

This clonotype showed up just a few times. J is TRBJ2-4 and V is TRBV6-2 or TRBV6-3, with 9 bases fitting TRBD2. The J segment lost 2 bases and the V segment lost 5 bases, leaving 7 bases of the junction unmatched. Germline values: CDR1 MNHEY, CDR2 SVGEGT. The CDR3 contains 16 residues. In DNA form, the CDR3 reads TGTGCCAGCAGTGACAGGCGGGAGGGCCCCAAAAACATTCAGTACTTC. Translated: CASSDRREGPKNIQYF.

The chain employs TRBV11-2 and TRBJ2-1, with D unclear. CDR1 is SGHAT and CDR2 is FQNNGV in the germline V gene. This CDR3 has 15 residues. Trimming removed 6 bases from V and 0 bases from J, with 12 bases in between. The chain's CDR3 is CASSWLLSSYNEQFF. In DNA, the CDR3 is TGTGCCAGCAGTTGGCTCCTTAGCTCCTACAATGAGCAGTTCTTC.

This chain connects TRBV6-2 or TRBV6-3 to TRBJ2-3; perhaps TRBD1 as D (6 bases). The germline V and J ends were trimmed by 8 bases and 4 bases, with 19 bases remaining between them. Per germline, CDR1 MNHEY and CDR2 SVGEGT. There are 15 residues in the CDR3. The CDR3 bases are TGTGCCAGCCTCCCCTTGGGGGCCCCCGCAGATACGCAGTATTTT. This sequence encodes CASLPLGAPADTQYF.

V gene TRBV7-2 combines with J gene TRBJ2-7, with D perhaps TRBD1 or TRBD2 (5 bases each). V shed 1 base and J shed 0 bases, with 13 bases lying between them. The germline V gene encodes CDR1 SGHTA and CDR2 FQGNSA. This CDR3 has 16 amino acids. This CDR3 is CASSLGRDLGSYEQYF. CDR3 sequence (DNA): TGTGCCAGCAGCTTAGGACGGGACCTTGGCTCCTACGAGCAGTACTTC.

The gene calls are TRBV27 and TRBJ2-7; a weak D match, TRBD2 (6 bases). This CDR3 region has 18 residues. Between the trimmed V and J ends, which lost 0 bases and 2 bases, there was a span of 20 bases. Germline CDR1 reads MNHEY; CDR2 reads SMNVEV (reference sequence). CDR3 DNA: TGTGCCAGCAGTTTATCAGCGTTCAGGCGGGATAAGCCCTACGAGCAGTACTTC. Protein: CASSLSAFRRDKPYEQYF.

The rearrangement uses TRBV7-8 and TRBJ2-2; D unresolved. The CDR3 runs to 12 residues. The V gene lost 3 bases and the J gene lost 7 bases, with 6 bases spanning the gap. Germline assignment: CDR1 SGHVS and CDR2 FQNEAQ. The CDR3 here is CASSFDRGELFF. CDR3 nucleotides: TGTGCCAGCAGCTTTGACCGCGGGGAGCTGTTTTTT.

The V call is TRBV7-2, the J call TRBJ1-1; unclear D gene. Germline values: CDR1 SGHTA, CDR2 FQGNSA. Trimming stripped 5 bases from V and 2 bases from J, with 12 bases between. The CDR3 has 14 amino acids. CDR3 nucleotide sequence: TGTGCCAGCAGCCCACGCAGGACTAACACTGAAGCTTTCTTT. Translated: CASSPRRTNTEAFF.

The rearrangement links TRBV11-2 to TRBJ2-1, with TRBD2 matching 14 bases. The CDR3 totals 15 residues. From germline, CDR1 is SGHAT and CDR2 FQNNGV. Trimming removed 5 bases from V and 7 bases from J; junction bases left unmatched: 4. The DNA of the CDR3 is TGTGCCAGCAGCCGCGGGACTAGCGGGAGAAATGAGCAGTTCTTC. This sequence encodes CASSRGTSGRNEQFF.

In this sample, this clonotype turned up a few times. The J gene is TRBJ2-1, the V gene TRBV7-8, with D perhaps TRBD1 (5 bases). There are 16 residues in the CDR3. Between the trimmed V and J ends, which lost 1 base and 0 bases, there was a span of 10 bases. From germline, CDR1 is SGHVS and CDR2 FQNEAQ. The CDR3 sequence is CASSLDRLPSYNEQFF. Here the CDR3 DNA reads TGTGCCAGCAGCTTAGACAGGCTACCCTCCTACAATGAGCAGTTCTTC.

This chain links TRBV12-3 or TRBV12-4 with TRBJ2-1; 11 bases align to TRBD2. The ends lost 2 bases at V and 8 bases at J; junction bases unmatched: 5. CDR3 length: 15 amino acids. CDR3 bases: TGTGCCAGCAGTTTAAGTCTAGCGGGGGGCGATGAGCAGTTCTTC. Its protein is CASSLSLAGGDEQFF.

This chain connects TRBV6-1 to TRBJ1-5, with D unresolved. The CDR3 runs 12 residues. Trimming shortened V by 7 bases and J by 3 bases, and 7 bases separated the two germline ends. Germline V CDR1 and CDR2: MNHNS, SASEGT. The CDR3 nucleotides are TGTGCCAGCACAGGCTACAATCAGCCCCAGCATTTT. Translated, it gives CASTGYNQPQHF.

This clonotype was detected only a few times. The gene calls are TRBV7-9 and TRBJ2-1, with 8 bases aligning to TRBD2. Trimming at V came to 5 bases and at J to 8 bases, leaving 14 bases not matched to a gene. This CDR3 is 16 amino acids long. Germline lookup yields CDR1 SEHNR and CDR2 FQNEAQ (reference sequence). The DNA for the CDR3 is TGTGCCAGCAGCCTTGGGGACGGGGGGGATTTGGATGAGCAGTTCTTC. Translated, it gives CASSLGDGGDLDEQFF.

This clonotype appeared a few times. The chain is built from TRBV19 and TRBJ2-6; D unresolved. CDR3 size: 14 residues. The germline V gene encodes CDR1 LNHDA and CDR2 SQIVND (reference sequence). Trimming removed 5 bases from V and 3 bases from J, with 8 bases in between. The CDR3 here is CASSDVGGANVLTF. In DNA, the CDR3 is TGTGCCAGTAGTGACGTCGGTGGGGCCAACGTCCTGACTTTC.

The J gene is TRBJ1-5, the V gene TRBV6-6; possibly TRBD1 for D (6 bases). The CDR3 runs 16 residues. From germline, CDR1 is MNHNY and CDR2 SVGAGI (reference sequence). Deletions cut 5 bases from V and 7 bases from J, with 21 bases between. The CDR3 bases are TGTGCCAGCAGTGGGGGGGGGCCCCAGGGCGGACAGCCCCAGCATTTT. This gives the protein CASSGGGPQGGQPQHF.

The chain recombines TRBV6-2 or TRBV6-3 with TRBJ2-7; D call uncertain. The germline gives CDR1 MNHEY, CDR2 SVGEGT. The CDR3 extends over 14 amino acids. With 5 bases removed from V and 1 base from J, the gap between germline ends came to 12 bases. The DNA for the CDR3 is TGTGCCAGCAGTCCATACGGATTTTCCTACGAGCAGTACTTC. Protein sequence: CASSPYGFSYEQYF.

V gene TRBV6-6 combines with J gene TRBJ1-5; no definite D call. The ends were cut back, 6 bases at V and 9 bases at J, with 24 bases in the middle. CDR1 is MNHNY and CDR2 is SVGAGI in the germline V gene (reference sequence). The CDR3 covers 16 residues. The CDR3: CASRISFYPAMWPQHF. In DNA form, the CDR3 reads TGTGCCAGCAGGATCAGCTTCTACCCTGCAATGTGGCCCCAGCATTTT.

V and J are TRBV15 and TRBJ2-6; possible D gene TRBD1, 6 bases. This CDR3 comprises 21 residues. The V end lost 5 bases, the J end lost 0 bases, and 26 bases lay between the germline ends. Germline V gene data show CDR1 as LNHNV and CDR2 as YYDKDF (reference sequence). The CDR3, as DNA: TGTGCCACCAGCCCGAGGGGCGACAGGTCCTATTTCCGCTCTGGGGCCAACGTCCTGACTTTC. The encoded protein is CATSPRGDRSYFRSGANVLTF.